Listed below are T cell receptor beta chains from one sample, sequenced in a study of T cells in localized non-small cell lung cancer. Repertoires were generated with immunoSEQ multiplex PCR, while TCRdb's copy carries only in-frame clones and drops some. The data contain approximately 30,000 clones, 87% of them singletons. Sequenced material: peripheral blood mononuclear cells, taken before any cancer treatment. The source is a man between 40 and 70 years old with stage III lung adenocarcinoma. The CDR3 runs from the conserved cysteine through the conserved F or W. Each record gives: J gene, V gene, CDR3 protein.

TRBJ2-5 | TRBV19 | CASSPWDTQETQYF
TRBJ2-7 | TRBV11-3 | CASSLGQQGSEQYF
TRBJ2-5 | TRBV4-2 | CASSQGRGRQETQYF
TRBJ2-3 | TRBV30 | CAWSGSQGLAGVGYTDTQYF
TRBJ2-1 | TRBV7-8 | CASIRDSGGPSNEQFF
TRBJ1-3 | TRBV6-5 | CASRNRGSGNTIYF
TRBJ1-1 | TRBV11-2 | CASSPIRGRVGTEAFF
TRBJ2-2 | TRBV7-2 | CASSLRQMQNTGELFF
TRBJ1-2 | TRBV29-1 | CSVPSGQGNYGYTF
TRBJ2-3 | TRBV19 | CASSAQARSGTQYF
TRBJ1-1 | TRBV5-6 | CASSLLSVSGGTEAFF
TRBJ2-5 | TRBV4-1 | CASSQDGGGLETQYF
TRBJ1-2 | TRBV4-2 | CASSQDWGRSYGYTF
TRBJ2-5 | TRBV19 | CASSIWGGVRTSQETQYF
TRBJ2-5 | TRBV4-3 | CASSQVFIGRGQETQYF
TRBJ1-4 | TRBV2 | CASSDLLGTNEKLFF